The 12 T cell receptor beta chains in this list originate from one sample, sequenced in a study of T cell repertoires in cytomegalovirus infection. These receptors' antigens are unknown. From the reads, TCRdb called clonotypes with MiXCR, one entry per CDR3 protein. The table lists about 740,000 distinct CDR3 sequences, 33% of them singletons. This specimen was cultured PBMCs, taken from culture after CMV antigen stimulation. These receptors all stem from a human donor in good health (CMV status not recorded). Some clones in this sample may be carry-over from other donors' samples.

The chain uses TRBV12-3 or TRBV12-4 and TRBJ2-6; D remains ambiguous. The germline V and J ends were trimmed by 6 bases and 0 bases, with 6 bases remaining between them. This CDR3 spans 14 amino acids. The CDR3 region is CASRSSSGANVLTF. The CDR3 DNA reads as TGTGCCAGCAGGAGCTCCTCTGGGGCCAACGTCCTGACTTTC.

This clonotype was counted only a few times. V gene TRBV12-3 or TRBV12-4 combines with J gene TRBJ2-5, with TRBD1 matching 9 bases. This CDR3 has 18 amino acids. J gave up 1 base and V 2 bases, and 11 bases lay outside the gene matches. The CDR3 DNA follows: TGTGCCAGCAGTTTACCTCCGGGACAGGGCGGGGGCCAAGAGACCCAGTACTTC. It yields the protein CASSLPPGQGGGQETQYF.

The chain combines TRBV10-3 with TRBJ1-1; D ambiguous. This CDR3 has 12 amino acids. Germline assignment: CDR1 ENHRY and CDR2 SYGVKD. V was clipped by 11 bases and J by 1 base, with 11 bases between them. The chain's CDR3 is CAVKGANTEAFF. The CDR3 DNA sequence: TGTGCCGTGAAAGGAGCGAACACTGAAGCTTTCTTT.

A few counts support this clonotype. The chain is built from TRBV6-2 or TRBV6-3 and TRBJ2-1, with unresolved D. Trimming cost V 10 bases and J 7 bases, with 11 bases left between them. CDR3 size: 11 residues. From germline, CDR1 is MNHEY and CDR2 SVGEGT. Written as DNA, the CDR3 is TGTGCCACCCACCTGGGTAATGAGCAGTTCTTC. It translates to CATHLGNEQFF.

Concerning this clonotype: The final CDR3 position lacks the conserved phenylalanine or tryptophan, pointing to a likely read error. The J gene is TRBJ1-6, the V gene TRBV12-3 or TRBV12-4; 10 bases align to TRBD1. The CDR3 runs 15 residues. Trimming cost V 5 bases and J 9 bases; bases outside gene matches: 7. The DNA of the CDR3 is TGTGCCAGCAGTCCACGGGACAGGGGATTTTCACCCCTCCACTTA. Translated: CASSPRDRGFSPLHL.

This clonotype was counted at least ten times. The V call is TRBV7-2, the J call TRBJ1-5; no clear D. This CDR3 region has 13 residues. Trimming removed 5 bases from V and 4 bases from J, with 9 bases in between. Germline V gene sequence: CDR1 SGHTA, CDR2 FQGNSA. The DNA for the CDR3 is TGTGCCAGCAGCATAGTCATAAATCAGCCCCAGCATTTT. Amino acids: CASSIVINQPQHF.

The chain is built from TRBV7-8 and TRBJ1-1; 7 nucleotides agree with TRBD1. Germline trimming cut 5 bases from V and 3 bases from J; bases unmatched to any gene: 6. Germline V lookup: CDR1 SGHVS, CDR2 FQNEAQ. The CDR3 runs to 14 residues. CDR3 sequence: CASSAGQTHTEAFF. CDR3 bases: TGTGCCAGCAGCGCGGGACAGACCCACACTGAAGCTTTCTTT.

This clonotype was detected ten times or more. This rearrangement joins TRBV12-3 or TRBV12-4 to TRBJ1-1; TRBD1 might be the D (6 bases). The V gene lost 4 bases and the J gene lost 9 bases, with 15 bases spanning the gap. This CDR3 has 13 residues. CDR3 in DNA: TGTGCCAGCAGTTCCCGGGACACCAGTCAAGCTTTCTTT. This codes for CASSSRDTSQAFF.

This clonotype was counted at least ten times. This chain links TRBV7-2 with TRBJ1-5, with TRBD1 matching 7 bases. Germline V lookup: CDR1 SGHTA, CDR2 FQGNSA. The V and J ends lost 2 bases and 6 bases, in that order; junction bases with no gene match: 7. This CDR3 has 15 amino acids. As DNA, the CDR3 is TGTGCCAGCAGCTTAAGTTGGGCAGGGGGTCAGCCCCAGCATTTT. Translated, it gives CASSLSWAGGQPQHF.

The chain couples TRBV20-1 to TRBJ2-1; 7 bases match TRBD2. CDR3 size: 14 residues. Germline V gene sequence: CDR1 DFQATT, CDR2 SNEGSKA (reference sequence). V trimming: 6 bases; J trimming: 8 bases; junction bases outside the gene matches: 13. DNA for the CDR3: TGCAGTGCGGGGAGGGGAGGCACACACGATGAGCAGTTCTTC. As protein: CSAGRGGTHDEQFF.

This clonotype was observed a handful of times. The chain recombines TRBV19 with TRBJ2-1; TRBD1 agrees at 12 bases. From germline, CDR1 is LNHDA and CDR2 SQIVND (reference sequence). The CDR3 spans 14 residues. Germline trimming cut 10 bases from V and 6 bases from J; bases unmatched to any gene: 7. The CDR3 region is CATRGQGAGNEQFF. CDR3 nucleotide sequence: TGTGCCACCCGGGGACAGGGGGCTGGCAATGAGCAGTTCTTC.

In its sample, this clonotype was seen a few times. This sequence joins TRBV2 and TRBJ1-5, with 8 bases that match TRBD1. V lost 4 bases, J lost 7 bases, and 9 bases stayed unmatched. The CDR3 consists of 15 residues. Germline-derived CDR1 and CDR2 are SNHLY and FYNNEI. CDR3 nucleotides: TGTGCCAGCAGTGTCGGGACAGGCAGAACACAGCCCCAGCATTTT. Amino acid sequence: CASSVGTGRTQPQHF.